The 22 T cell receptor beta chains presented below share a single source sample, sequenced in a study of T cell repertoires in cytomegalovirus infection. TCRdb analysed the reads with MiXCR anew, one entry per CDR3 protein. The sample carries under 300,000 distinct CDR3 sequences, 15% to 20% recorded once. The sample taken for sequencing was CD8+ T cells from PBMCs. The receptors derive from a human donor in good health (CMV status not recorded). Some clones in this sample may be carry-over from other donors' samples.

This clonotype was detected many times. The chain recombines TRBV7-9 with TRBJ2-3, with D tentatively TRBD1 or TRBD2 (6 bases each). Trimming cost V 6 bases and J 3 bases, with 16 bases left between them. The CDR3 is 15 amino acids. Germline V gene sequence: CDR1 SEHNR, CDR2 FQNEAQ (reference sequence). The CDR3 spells CASSPEGVLTDTQYF. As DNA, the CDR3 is TGTGCCAGCAGTCCGGAGGGGGTTTTGACAGATACGCAGTATTTT.

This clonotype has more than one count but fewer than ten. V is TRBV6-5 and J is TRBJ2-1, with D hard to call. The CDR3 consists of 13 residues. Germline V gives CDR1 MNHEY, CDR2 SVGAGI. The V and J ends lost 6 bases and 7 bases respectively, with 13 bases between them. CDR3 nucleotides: TGTGCCAGCAGCCTGCATGACGCAAATGAGCAGTTCTTC. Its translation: CASSLHDANEQFF.

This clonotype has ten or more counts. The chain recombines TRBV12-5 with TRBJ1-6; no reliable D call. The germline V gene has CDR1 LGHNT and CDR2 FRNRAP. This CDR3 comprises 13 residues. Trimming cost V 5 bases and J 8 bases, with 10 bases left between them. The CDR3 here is CASGTVRHSPLHF. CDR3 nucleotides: TGTGCTAGTGGTACGGTCCGGCATTCACCCCTCCACTTT. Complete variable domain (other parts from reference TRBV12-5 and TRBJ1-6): DARVTQTPRHKVTEMGQEVTMRCQPILGHNTVFWYRQTMMQGLELLAYFRNRAPLDDSGMPKDRFSAEMPDATLATLKIQPSEPRDSAVYFCASGTVRHSPLHFGNGTRLTVT.

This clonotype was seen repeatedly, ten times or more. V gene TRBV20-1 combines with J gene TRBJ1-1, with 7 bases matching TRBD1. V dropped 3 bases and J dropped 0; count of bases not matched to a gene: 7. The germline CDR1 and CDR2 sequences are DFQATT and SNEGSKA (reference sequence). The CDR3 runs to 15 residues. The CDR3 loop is CSARIRQGMNTEAFF. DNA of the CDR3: TGCAGTGCTAGGATAAGACAGGGAATGAACACTGAAGCTTTCTTT.

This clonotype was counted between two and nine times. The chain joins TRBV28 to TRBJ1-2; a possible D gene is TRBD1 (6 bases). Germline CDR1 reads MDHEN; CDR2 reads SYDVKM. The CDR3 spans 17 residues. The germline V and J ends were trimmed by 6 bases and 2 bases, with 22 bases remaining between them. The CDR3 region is CASSSTRLDRLNYGYTF. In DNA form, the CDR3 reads TGTGCCAGCAGCTCCACTCGGCTGGACAGATTGAACTATGGCTACACCTTC.

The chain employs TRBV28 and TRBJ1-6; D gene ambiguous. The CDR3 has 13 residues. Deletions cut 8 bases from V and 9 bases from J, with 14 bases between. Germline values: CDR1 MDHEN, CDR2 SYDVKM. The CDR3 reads CASYPADGSPLHF. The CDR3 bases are TGTGCCAGCTATCCAGCAGACGGTTCACCCCTCCACTTT.

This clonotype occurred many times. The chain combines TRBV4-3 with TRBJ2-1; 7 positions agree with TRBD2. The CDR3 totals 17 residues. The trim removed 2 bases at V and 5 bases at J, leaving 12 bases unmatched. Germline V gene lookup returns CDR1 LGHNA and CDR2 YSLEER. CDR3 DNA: TGCGCCAGCAGCCAAATCTATCTGCGGGGGACTAACAATGAGCAGTTCTTC. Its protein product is CASSQIYLRGTNNEQFF.

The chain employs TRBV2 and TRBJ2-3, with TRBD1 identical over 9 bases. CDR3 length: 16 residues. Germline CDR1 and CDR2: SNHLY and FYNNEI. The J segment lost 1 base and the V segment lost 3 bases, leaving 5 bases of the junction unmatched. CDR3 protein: CASSEGTGSRTDTQYF. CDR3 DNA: TGTGCCAGCAGTGAGGGGACAGGGAGTCGCACAGATACGCAGTATTTT.

The chain's CDR3 is CASSYSAQGNGTDTQYF. The CDR3 DNA sequence: TGTGCCAGCAGTTACTCGGCTCAGGGGAACGGCACAGATACGCAGTATTTT. This chain joins TRBV6-5 and TRBJ2-3; a weak D match, TRBD1 (6 bases). Germline V lookup: CDR1 MNHEY, CDR2 SVGAGI. There are 17 residues in the CDR3. Trimming pared 0 bases from V and 1 base from J, leaving 14 bases between.

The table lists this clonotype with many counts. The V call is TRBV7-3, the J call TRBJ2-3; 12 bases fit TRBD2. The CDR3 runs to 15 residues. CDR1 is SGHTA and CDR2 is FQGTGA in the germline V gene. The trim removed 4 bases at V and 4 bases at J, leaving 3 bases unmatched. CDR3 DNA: TGTGCCAGCAGCTATACTAGCGGGGGGTCAGATACGCAGTATTTT. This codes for CASSYTSGGSDTQYF.

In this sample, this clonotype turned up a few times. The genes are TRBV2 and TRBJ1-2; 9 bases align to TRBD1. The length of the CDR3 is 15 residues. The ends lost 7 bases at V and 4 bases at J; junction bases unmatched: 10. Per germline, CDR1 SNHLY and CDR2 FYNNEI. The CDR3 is CASMAEQGAGYGYTF. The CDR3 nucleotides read TGTGCCAGCATGGCAGAACAGGGGGCCGGCTATGGCTACACCTTC.

The CDR3 nucleotides are TGTGCCAGCAGCTTGGCCGGCAGGGGAGGAAACACTGAAGCTTTCTTT. It yields the protein CASSLAGRGGNTEAFF. The rearrangement links TRBV5-6 to TRBJ1-1, with TRBD1 as a possible D gene (6 bases). This CDR3 is 16 amino acids long. V dropped 0 bases and J dropped 2 bases, with 14 bases sitting between them. Germline V gene data show CDR1 as SGHDT and CDR2 as YYEEEE.

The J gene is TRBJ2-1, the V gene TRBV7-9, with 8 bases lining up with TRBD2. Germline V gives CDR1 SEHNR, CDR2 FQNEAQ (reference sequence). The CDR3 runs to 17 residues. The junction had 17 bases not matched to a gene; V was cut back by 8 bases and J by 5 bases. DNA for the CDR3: TGTGCCAGCCGCAATTTCGGGGGGGGCGGCTTCGACAATGAGCAGTTCTTC. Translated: CASRNFGGGGFDNEQFF.

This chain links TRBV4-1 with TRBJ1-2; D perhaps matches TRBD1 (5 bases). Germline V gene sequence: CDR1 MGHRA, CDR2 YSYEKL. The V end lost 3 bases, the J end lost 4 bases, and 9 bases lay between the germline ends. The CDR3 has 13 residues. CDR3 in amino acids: CASSHGAGYGYTF. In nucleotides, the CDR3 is TGCGCCAGCAGCCACGGGGCAGGCTATGGCTACACCTTC.

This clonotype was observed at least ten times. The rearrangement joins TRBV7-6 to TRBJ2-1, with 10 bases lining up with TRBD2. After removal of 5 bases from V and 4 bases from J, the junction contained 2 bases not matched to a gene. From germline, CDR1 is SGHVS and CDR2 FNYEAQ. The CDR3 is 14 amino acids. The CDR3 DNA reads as TGTGCCAGCAGCAGGACTAGCGGATACAATGAGCAGTTCTTC. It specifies CASSRTSGYNEQFF.

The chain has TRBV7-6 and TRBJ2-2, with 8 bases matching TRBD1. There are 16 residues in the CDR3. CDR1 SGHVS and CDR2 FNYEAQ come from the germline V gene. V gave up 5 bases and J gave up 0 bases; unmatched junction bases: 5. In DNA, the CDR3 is TGTGCCAGCAGCACCTTGGACAGGGCGAACACCGGGGAGCTGTTTTTT. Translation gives CASSTLDRANTGELFF.

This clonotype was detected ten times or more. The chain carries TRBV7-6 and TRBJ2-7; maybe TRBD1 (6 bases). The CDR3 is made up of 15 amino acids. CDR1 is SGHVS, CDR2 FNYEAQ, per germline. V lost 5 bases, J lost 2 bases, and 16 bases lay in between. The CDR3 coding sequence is TGTGCCAGCAGCCCCGCCGTGGGGGCTCCCTACGAGCAGTACTTC. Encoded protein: CASSPAVGAPYEQYF.

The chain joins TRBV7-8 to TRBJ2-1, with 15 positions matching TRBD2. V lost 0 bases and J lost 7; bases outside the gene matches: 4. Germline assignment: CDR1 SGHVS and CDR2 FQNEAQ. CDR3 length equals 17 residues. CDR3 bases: TGTGCCAGCAGCTTAGCCCGAGGACTAGCGGGAGGGAATGAGCAGTTCTTC. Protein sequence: CASSLARGLAGGNEQFF.

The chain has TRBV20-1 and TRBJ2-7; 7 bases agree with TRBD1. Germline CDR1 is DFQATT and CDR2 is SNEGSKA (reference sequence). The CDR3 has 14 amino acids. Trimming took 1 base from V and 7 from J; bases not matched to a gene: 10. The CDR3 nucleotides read TGCAGTGCTAGAGCTTTCATACAGGGGTTGGAGCAGTACTTC. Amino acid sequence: CSARAFIQGLEQYF.

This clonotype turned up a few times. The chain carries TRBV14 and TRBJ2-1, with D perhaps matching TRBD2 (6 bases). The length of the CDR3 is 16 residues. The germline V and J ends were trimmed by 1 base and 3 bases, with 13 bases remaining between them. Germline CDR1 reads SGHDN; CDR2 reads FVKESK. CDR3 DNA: TGTGCCAGCAGCCAAGTTACGGGGGATATCTACAATGAGCAGTTCTTC. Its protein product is CASSQVTGDIYNEQFF.

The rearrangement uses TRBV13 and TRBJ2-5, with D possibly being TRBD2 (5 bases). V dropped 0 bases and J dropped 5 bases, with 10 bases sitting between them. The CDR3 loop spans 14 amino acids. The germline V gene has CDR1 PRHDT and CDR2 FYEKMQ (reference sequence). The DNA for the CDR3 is TGTGCCAGCAGCTTAGGTACTAGGTCGGAGACCCAGTACTTC. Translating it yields CASSLGTRSETQYF.

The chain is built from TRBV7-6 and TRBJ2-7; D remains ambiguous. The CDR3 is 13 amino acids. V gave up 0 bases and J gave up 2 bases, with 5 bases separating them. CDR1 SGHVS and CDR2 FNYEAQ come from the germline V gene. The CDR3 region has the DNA TGTGCCAGCAGCTTAGCGTCGGCCTACGAGCAGTACTTC. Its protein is CASSLASAYEQYF.